The TCR beta chain under discussion was sequenced for a study of OX40 agonist ivuxolimab in advanced cancers. Study summary: Dose-escalation patients had hepatocellular carcinoma, melanoma, renal cell or head and neck cancer. Partial responses were recorded for three patients, including one with hepatocellular carcinoma and two with cutaneous melanoma. Among those enrolled, mean age was around 60 years (range about 23 to 79) and 70% to 85% were male.

Broader study findings: Partial responders receiving 0.1-3.0 mg/kg showed among the lowest clonal expansion.

Turning to this clone: No antigen is known for it.

Sequencing was performed with immunoSEQ multiplex PCR; in TCRdb, only in-frame clones are kept and a portion is missing. Here the sample spans some 87,000 clones, about 90% being singletons. Trimming pared 9 bases from V and 3 bases from J, leaving 12 bases between. The germline CDR1 and CDR2 sequences are MNHEY and SVGAGI. CDR3 length: 13 amino acids. The sample was CD4+ or CD8+ T cells sorted from blood, taken in a trial of the OX40 agonist ivuxolimab. This chain links TRBV6-5 with TRBJ1-5; possible D gene TRBD1, 5 bases. The TCR sequence derives from an adult with an advanced solid tumor such as melanoma, head and neck, liver or kidney cancer. The CDR3 coding sequence is TGTGCCAGTGCGACGGGGGACAATCAGCCCCAGCATTTT. It codes for CASATGDNQPQHF.